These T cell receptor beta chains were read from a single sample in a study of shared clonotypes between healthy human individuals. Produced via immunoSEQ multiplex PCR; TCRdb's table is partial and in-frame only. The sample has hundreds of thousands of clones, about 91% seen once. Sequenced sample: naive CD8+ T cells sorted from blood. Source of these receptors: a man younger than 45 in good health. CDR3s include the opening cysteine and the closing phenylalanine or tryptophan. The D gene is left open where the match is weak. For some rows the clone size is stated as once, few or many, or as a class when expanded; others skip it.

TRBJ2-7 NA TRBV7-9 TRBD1 TGTGCCAGCAGCTTAGGTGGGACAGGATACGAGCAGTACTTC CASSLGGTGYEQYF
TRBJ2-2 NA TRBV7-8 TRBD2 TGTGCCAGCAGCTCCCCGAGACTAGCGGAGACGAACACCGGGGAGCTGTTTTTT CASSSPRLAETNTGELFF
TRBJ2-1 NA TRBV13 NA TGTGCCAGCAGCTGGGCCGGAGGGTCAAGCAATGAGCAGTTCTTC CASSWAGGSSNEQFF
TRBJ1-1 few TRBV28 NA TGTGCCAGCAGTATCCCACCCGAGGACACTGAAGCTTTCTTT CASSIPPEDTEAFF
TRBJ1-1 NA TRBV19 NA TGTGCCAGTAGTATTCCGGGGACTGAAGCTTTCTTT CASSIPGTEAFF
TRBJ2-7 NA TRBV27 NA TGTGCCAGCAGTTTAGGGCTAGAATACGAGCAGTACTTC CASSLGLEYEQYF
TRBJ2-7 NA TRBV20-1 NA TGCAGTGCTAGAGTACTATCCGAGCAGTACTTC CSARVLSEQYF
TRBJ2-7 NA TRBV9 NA TGTGCCAGCAGTGAGGGTAGCTCCTACGAGCAGTACTTC CASSEGSSYEQYF
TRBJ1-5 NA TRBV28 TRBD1 TGTGCCAGCAGCCACAGGGGTTGGGACAATCAGCCCCAGCATTTT CASSHRGWDNQPQHF
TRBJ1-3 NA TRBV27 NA TGTGCCAGCAGCCCGGCCTCTGGAAACACCATATATTTT CASSPASGNTIYF
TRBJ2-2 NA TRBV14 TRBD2 TGTGCCAGCAGCCAAGATTTTAAGGGCGGGAGATATCGCACCGGGGAGCTGTTTTTT CASSQDFKGGRYRTGELFF
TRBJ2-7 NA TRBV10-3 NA TGTGCCATCAGTGGGACGAGGGCCGAGCAGTACTTC CAISGTRAEQYF
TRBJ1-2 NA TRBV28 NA TGTGCCAGCAGTGCTCCCATCTCCTATGGCTACACCTTC CASSAPISYGYTF
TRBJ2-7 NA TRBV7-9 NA TGTGCCAGCAGCCAAGCATCTGGGGAGCAGTACTTC CASSQASGEQYF
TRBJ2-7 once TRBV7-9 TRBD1 TGTGCCAGCAGCTACGACAGGGGTTCATTAAACGAGCAGTACTTC CASSYDRGSLNEQYF
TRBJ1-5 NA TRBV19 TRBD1 TGTGCCAGTAGAGGGGGGACAGGGAGATATAGCAATCAGCCCCAGCATTTT CASRGGTGRYSNQPQHF
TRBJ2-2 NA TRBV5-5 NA TGTGCCAGCAGCTTGACAGCGAACACCGGGGAGCTGTTTTTT CASSLTANTGELFF
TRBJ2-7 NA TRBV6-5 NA TGTGCCAGCCAGGTGAACTCCTACGAGCAGTACTTC CASQVNSYEQYF
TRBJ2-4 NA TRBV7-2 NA TGTGCCAGCAGCTTAGATAGTGTGGACATTCAGTACTTC CASSLDSVDIQYF
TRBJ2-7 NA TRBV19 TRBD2 TGTGCCAGTAGCGGGACTAGCGGGAGCCGGGCCTACGAGCAGTACTTC CASSGTSGSRAYEQYF
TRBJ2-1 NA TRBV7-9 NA TGTGCCAGCAGCTTCCCCAGGGTGAAAGGCAATGAGCAGTTCTTC CASSFPRVKGNEQFF
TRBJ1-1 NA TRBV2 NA TGTGCCAGCAGTGTAGGGGGGATTTCTGAAGCTTTCTTT CASSVGGISEAFF
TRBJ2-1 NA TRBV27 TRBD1 TGTGCCAGCGGGGACGGATCGGGACAGTACAATGAGCAGTTCTTC CASGDGSGQYNEQFF
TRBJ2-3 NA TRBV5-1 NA TGCGCCAGCAGCACCGAACTTACAGATACGCAGTATTTT CASSTELTDTQYF
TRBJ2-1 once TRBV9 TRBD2 TGTGCCAGCAGCGGACGAGCGGGAGAGGGTTACAATGAGCAGTTCTTC CASSGRAGEGYNEQFF
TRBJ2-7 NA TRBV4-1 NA TGCGCCAGCAGCTTCTCCCCCAACGGACAAGGCTACGAGCAGTACTTC CASSFSPNGQGYEQYF
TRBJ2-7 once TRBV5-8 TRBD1 TGTGCCTTCCGGGACAGGGGCACAAACGAGCAGTACTTC CAFRDRGTNEQYF
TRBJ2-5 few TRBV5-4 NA TGTGCCAGCAGCGACGATCTGAAATCGGAGACCCAGTACTTC CASSDDLKSETQYF
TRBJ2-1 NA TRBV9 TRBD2 TGTGCCAGCAGCGGGAGCGGGAGCTCCTACAATGAGCAGTTCTTC CASSGSGSSYNEQFF
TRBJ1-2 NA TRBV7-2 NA TGTGCCAGCAGCTTAGAGGTACTGGGAAAAGACTATGGCTACACCTTC CASSLEVLGKDYGYTF
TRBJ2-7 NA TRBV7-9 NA TGTGCCAGCAGCTCGACAGACTACGAGCAGTACTTC CASSSTDYEQYF
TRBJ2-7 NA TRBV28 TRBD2 TGTGCCAGCAGTTTATATGGGACTACGTACGAGCAGTACTTC CASSLYGTTYEQYF
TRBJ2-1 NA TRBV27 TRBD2 TGTGCCAGCAGTTTAATGTCACGCGGGAGTTTCAATGAGCAGTTCTTC CASSLMSRGSFNEQFF
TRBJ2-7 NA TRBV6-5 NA TGTGCCACTCAGGGGAAACCCTACGAGCAATACTTC CATQGKPYEQYF
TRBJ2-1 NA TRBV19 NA TGTGCCAGTAGTACGCTAGCGACCTCCTACAATGAGCAGTTCTTC CASSTLATSYNEQFF
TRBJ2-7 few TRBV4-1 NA TGCGCCAGCAGCCAAGGGTCCACAGCGCGGGGCGAGCAGTACTTC CASSQGSTARGEQYF
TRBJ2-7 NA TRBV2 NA TGTGCCAGCAGTGACCTCGGGAGCTACGAGCAGTACTTC CASSDLGSYEQYF
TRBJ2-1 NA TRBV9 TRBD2 TGTGCCAGCAGCGTGACTAGCGGGAGCGTAAATGAGCAGTTCTTC CASSVTSGSVNEQFF